Below, one TCR beta chain is given with its context. Its antigen remains unidentified. At the DNA level, this CDR3 is encoded by other sequences in the same sample as well. The entry originates in a study of shared clonotypes between healthy human individuals. In the study overall: Donors had three CD4 naive, three CD4 memory, two CD8 naive and one CD8 memory plate apiece.

TCRdb keeps only in-frame clones here, not all; method: immunoSEQ multiplex PCR. The data contain 2 million to 2.5 million clones, under 95% of them singletons. Study-wide findings and caveats: Larger estimated richness was generally recorded for naive subsets relative to memory subsets. When compared with the clonotypes that were shared by all four sorted-subset donors, the non-shared clonotypes turned out to have lower generation probabilities.

The donors were all Caucasian adults (living in Nashville, Tennessee). CDR1 SGHTA and CDR2 FQGNSA come from the germline V gene. The CDR3 contains 15 residues. V lost 6 bases, J lost 0 bases, and 12 bases lay in between. The chain is built from TRBV7-2 and TRBJ2-4, with D hard to call. This TCR was recovered from a man between 18 and 29 years old in good health. Some clones in this sample may be carry-over from other donors' samples. Input material: naive CD4+ T cells from PBMCs. The subset here: CD45RA+ positively selected. The CDR3 spells CASSSAGVAKNIQYF. The CDR3 DNA is TGTGCCAGCAGTTCCGCTGGAGTAGCCAAAAACATTCAGTACTTC.